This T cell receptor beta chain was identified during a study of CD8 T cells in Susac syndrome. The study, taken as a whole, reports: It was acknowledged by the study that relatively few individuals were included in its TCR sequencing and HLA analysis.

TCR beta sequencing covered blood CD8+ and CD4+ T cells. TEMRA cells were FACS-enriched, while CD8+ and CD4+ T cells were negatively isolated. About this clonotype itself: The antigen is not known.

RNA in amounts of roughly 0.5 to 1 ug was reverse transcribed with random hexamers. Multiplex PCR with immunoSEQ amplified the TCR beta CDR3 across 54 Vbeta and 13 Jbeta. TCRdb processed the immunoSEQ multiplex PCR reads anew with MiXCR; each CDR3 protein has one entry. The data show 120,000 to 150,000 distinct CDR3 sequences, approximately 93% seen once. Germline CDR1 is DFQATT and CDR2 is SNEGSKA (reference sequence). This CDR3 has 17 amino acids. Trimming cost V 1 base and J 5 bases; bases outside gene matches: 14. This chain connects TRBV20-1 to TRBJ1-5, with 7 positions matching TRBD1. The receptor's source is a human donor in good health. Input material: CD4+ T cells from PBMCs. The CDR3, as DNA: TGCAGTGCTAGAGCGAGACAGGGACTGGATTCTTATCAGCCCCAGCATTTT. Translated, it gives CSARARQGLDSYQPQHF.